This T cell receptor (beta chain) was sequenced for a study of shared clonotypes between healthy human individuals. Study summary: A couple of female and a few male donors aged 18 to 49 were enrolled. Whole-study findings and limits: What limited the represented genetic and exposure-history diversity was the small number of donors.

The length of the CDR3 is 19 residues. Trimming pared 6 bases from V and 3 bases from J, leaving 27 bases between. Looked up from germline, CDR1 is MNHEY and CDR2 is SMNVEV (reference sequence). Concerning this clone itself: Its antigen remains unknown.

Original handling: As immunoSEQ supplied junction-only sequences (without quality scores), filtering differed. Method: immunoSEQ multiplex PCR; TCRdb's copy keeps in-frame clones and lacks some. V and J calls and clone size come straight from that table; D and trimming were deduced from the DNA. The sample shows fewer than 650,000 clones, 70% to 80% of them seen only once. The sequence was collected from a woman between 40 and 55 years old in good health. Some clones in this sample may be carry-over from other donors' samples. This chain joins TRBV27 and TRBJ2-1; D may be TRBD2 (6 bases). The sequencing sample was made of PBMCs. CDR3 sequence reads: CASRRLGTGGTFYYNEQFF. CDR3 bases: TGTGCCAGCAGACGTTTGGGGACCGGCGGGACGTTCTACTACAATGAGCAGTTCTTC.